The 15 T cell receptor beta chains presented below share a single source sample, sequenced in a study of CD8 T cells in Susac syndrome. Reverse transcription of 0.5 to 1 ug RNA was performed with random hexamers. TCRdb re-called the immunoSEQ multiplex PCR reads with MiXCR, one entry per CDR3 protein. The table has more than 80,000 distinct CDR3 sequences, roughly 94% seen once. The sample was CD8+ T cells from PBMCs. The receptors stem from a human donor with Susac syndrome.

This clonotype was seen more than once but under ten times. A read error may account for a junction end that differs from germline. The CDR3 loop reads CASSDSEGANGGYTF. The CDR3 DNA reads TGTGCCAGCAGTGACTCGGAGGGGGCGAATGGTGGCTACACCTTC. The V and J genes are TRBV6-5 and TRBJ1-2; TRBD1 aligns across 7 bases. The CDR3 is 15 amino acids. In germline, CDR1 is MNHEY, CDR2 SVGAGI.

This chain connects TRBV20-1 to TRBJ1-4, with D possibly TRBD1 on 6 matching bases. V dropped 6 bases and J dropped 0 bases, with 11 bases sitting between them. Germline values: CDR1 DFQATT, CDR2 SNEGSKA (reference sequence). The CDR3 is 14 residues long. CDR3 in DNA: TGCAGTGCCAGGGACATTACAACTAATGAAAAACTGTTTTTT. Its protein product is CSARDITTNEKLFF.

In nucleotides, the CDR3 is TGCGCCAGCAGCCCTAAGACAGAAGCGGCGCATGGCTACACCTTC. Translated, it gives CASSPKTEAAHGYTF. The rearrangement uses TRBV5-1 and TRBJ1-2; D is possibly TRBD1 (5 bases). Germline CDR1 is SGHRS and CDR2 is YFSETQ. V lost 4 bases and J 6 bases, leaving 19 bases between the germline ends. This CDR3 is built from 15 residues.

The chain links TRBV10-3 to TRBJ1-1, with a tentative D call TRBD1 (5 bases). CDR1 and CDR2 (germline): ENHRY, SYGVKD. The CDR3 contains 12 residues. With 7 bases removed from V and 4 bases from J, the gap between germline ends came to 10 bases. CDR3 protein: CAITRDGTEAFF. The DNA for the CDR3 is TGTGCCATCACGAGGGACGGCACTGAAGCTTTCTTT.

This chain joins TRBV20-1 and TRBJ2-1; either TRBD1 or TRBD2 may supply D (5 bases each). CDR3 length: 12 amino acids. Per germline, CDR1 DFQATT and CDR2 SNEGSKA (reference sequence). V lost 1 base to trimming and J lost 10 bases, with 11 bases between them. In nucleotides, the CDR3 is TGCAGTGCTAGAGGAAGGGACGGAGAGCAGTTCTTC. This codes for CSARGRDGEQFF.

The chain combines TRBV13 with TRBJ2-2; 7 positions agree with TRBD1. The J segment lost 4 bases and the V segment lost 8 bases, leaving 4 bases of the junction unmatched. In germline, CDR1 is PRHDT, CDR2 FYEKMQ (reference sequence). CDR3 size: 13 residues. The chain's CDR3 is CASRQGTTGELFF. The CDR3 DNA reads TGTGCCAGCCGACAGGGAACCACCGGGGAGCTGTTTTTT.

The gene calls are TRBV12-3 or TRBV12-4 and TRBJ2-5; D ambiguous. The CDR3 is made up of 14 amino acids. V shed 3 bases and J shed 2 bases, with 10 bases lying between them. As DNA, the CDR3 is TGTGCCAGCAGTTTTTCCCGAATTCAAGAGACCCAGTACTTC. Its protein product is CASSFSRIQETQYF.

V usage is TRBV29-1 and J usage is TRBJ1-2; 7 bases match TRBD1. The CDR3 is made up of 12 amino acids. Germline loops: CDR1 SQVTM, CDR2 ANQGSEA. V lost 7 bases, J lost 8 bases, and 10 bases stayed unmatched. The CDR3 sequence is CSATSQGVGYTF. The DNA of the CDR3 is TGCAGCGCCACCTCGCAGGGGGTCGGCTACACCTTC. Full variable domain (remainder filled in from reference TRBV29-1 and TRBJ1-2): SAVISQKPSRDICQRGTSLTIQCQVDSQVTMMFWYRQQPGQSLTLIATANQGSEATYESGFVIDKFPISRPNLTFSTLTVSNMSPEDSSIYLCSATSQGVGYTFGSGTRLTVV.

CDR3 nucleotides: TGTGCCAGCAGCTCGGCGACAGGATCCAATGAGCAGTTCTTC. Residues: CASSSATGSNEQFF. V is TRBV5-4 and J is TRBJ2-1; possibly TRBD1 for D (6 bases). The CDR3 is 14 residues long. CDR1 and CDR2 from the germline V gene are SGHNT and YYREEE (reference sequence). V dropped 3 bases and J dropped 6 bases, with 13 bases sitting between them.

The chain recombines TRBV29-1 with TRBJ2-1, with TRBD1 as a possible D gene (5 bases). V lost 7 bases and J lost 8, with 21 bases in between. CDR1 and CDR2 (germline): SQVTM, ANQGSEA. CDR3 length: 14 amino acids. CDR3 loop: CSGQQVLLRDEQFF. The CDR3 nucleotides read TGCAGCGGCCAACAGGTGCTGCTTCGCGATGAGCAGTTCTTC.

The rearrangement uses TRBV2 and TRBJ2-3; 7 bases align to TRBD1. Losses at the gene ends were 3 bases for V and 2 bases for J; bases not matched to a gene: 2. The length of the CDR3 is 14 residues. CDR1 is SNHLY and CDR2 is FYNNEI in the germline V gene. This CDR3 reads CASSDGQVTDTQYF. The CDR3 DNA follows: TGTGCCAGCAGTGACGGACAGGTCACAGATACGCAGTATTTT.

The chain carries TRBV11-2 and TRBJ1-2; D gene uncertain. The CDR3 covers 16 residues. Trimming removed 5 bases from V and 6 bases from J, with 22 bases in between. Germline V gives CDR1 SGHAT, CDR2 FQNNGV. The CDR3 sequence: CASSPRTSGERDGYTF. The CDR3 DNA follows: TGTGCCAGCAGCCCTAGAACTTCGGGAGAAAGGGATGGCTACACCTTC.

The chain joins TRBV5-1 to TRBJ2-3; TRBD2 matches 9 bases. The CDR3 contains 17 residues. Germline trimming cut 0 bases from V and 2 bases from J; bases unmatched to any gene: 7. From germline, CDR1 is SGHRS and CDR2 YFSETQ. CDR3 region: CASSLEGLAGSTDTQYF. The CDR3 bases are TGCGCCAGCAGCTTGGAGGGGCTAGCGGGGTCCACAGATACGCAGTATTTT.

This clonotype showed up many times. CDR3 nucleotide sequence: TGTGCCAGCAGCTTAGCCGGGACCTACAATGAGCAGTTCTTC. Translation gives CASSLAGTYNEQFF. The rearrangement joins TRBV7-9 to TRBJ2-1, with D perhaps TRBD2 (5 bases). This CDR3 comprises 14 residues. V shed 0 bases and J shed 2 bases, with 5 bases lying between them. Germline V lookup: CDR1 SEHNR, CDR2 FQNEAQ (reference sequence).

This chain joins TRBV14 and TRBJ2-7, with D possibly being TRBD1 (5 bases). Trimming stripped 0 bases from V and 3 bases from J, with 9 bases between. CDR3 length equals 14 residues. Germline assignment: CDR1 SGHDN and CDR2 FVKESK. The CDR3 loop reads CASSQDAGIYEQYF. The CDR3 region has the DNA TGTGCCAGCAGCCAAGATGCAGGGATCTACGAGCAGTACTTC.